Presented here are 5 T cell receptor beta chains from one specimen sequenced in a study of neurological immune-mediated disorders. One entry per CDR3 protein, called by TCRdb with MiXCR from the 5' RACE reads. The repertoire consists of 54,000 or so distinct CDR3 sequences, with about 3.8% occurring once and the leading ten covering 5.5% to 7.5%. Sequenced input: PBMCs. These receptors all come from a man aged 55 to 70 with multiple sclerosis.

This clonotype was observed at least ten times. The rearrangement links TRBV5-1 to TRBJ2-2; 9 nucleotides agree with TRBD1. The V gene end was trimmed by 7 bases and the J gene end by 6 bases; junction bases not matched to a gene: 4. Germline CDR1 SGHRS, CDR2 YFSETQ. There are 13 residues in the CDR3. For the CDR3, the DNA is TGCGCCAGCCGACAGGGGGACGCCGGGGAGCTGTTTTTT. Its protein is CASRQGDAGELFF.

The table lists this clonotype with many counts. V usage is TRBV3-1 and J usage is TRBJ1-1; D remains ambiguous. V lost 6 bases, J lost 2 bases, and 16 bases lay in between. The CDR3 consists of 15 residues. Germline CDR1 is LGHDT and CDR2 is YNNKEL (reference sequence). The CDR3 protein is CASRPRTFSNTEAFF. CDR3 coding DNA: TGTGCCAGCAGACCCAGGACCTTTTCCAACACTGAAGCTTTCTTT.

This clonotype was observed at least ten times. V and J are TRBV3-1 and TRBJ2-7, with 8 bases lining up with TRBD2. Germline V lookup: CDR1 LGHDT, CDR2 YNNKEL (reference sequence). The CDR3 has 16 residues. The J segment lost 0 bases and the V segment lost 4 bases, leaving 8 bases of the junction unmatched. This chain's CDR3 is CASSLAGSSPSYEQYF. The CDR3, as DNA: TGTGCCAGCAGCCTAGCGGGAAGCTCCCCCTCCTACGAGCAGTACTTC.

The CDR3 loop is CASSQSPSGIQYF. CDR3 bases: TGTGCCAGCAGCCAAAGCCCCAGTGGCATTCAGTACTTC. The V and J genes are TRBV14 and TRBJ2-4; D ambiguous. Germline V lookup: CDR1 SGHDN, CDR2 FVKESK. The V and J ends lost 2 bases and 9 bases respectively, with 11 bases between them. This CDR3 is 13 amino acids long.

This clonotype appeared many times. This chain links TRBV5-1 with TRBJ2-1; weak D call: TRBD2 (5 bases). V was trimmed by 0 bases and J by 0 bases, leaving 7 bases between them. Germline V gene sequence: CDR1 SGHRS, CDR2 YFSETQ. The CDR3 extends over 15 amino acids. In DNA form, the CDR3 reads TGCGCCAGCAGCTTGGGTGGGAGCTCCTACAATGAGCAGTTCTTC. As protein: CASSLGGSSYNEQFF.